A selection of T cell receptor beta chains follows, all from one sample in a study of cytotoxic CD8 clonotypes in ibrutinib-treated CLL. Clones were read by immunoSEQ multiplex PCR, and TCRdb kept only the in-frame ones, dropping some. The repertoire holds about 68,000 clones, with approximately 70% as singletons. Sequenced here: PBMCs, sampled after 12 months of ibrutinib treatment. These receptors came from a human donor with chronic lymphocytic leukemia. CDR3s include the opening cysteine and the closing phenylalanine or tryptophan. Each record gives: J gene, clone size, D gene, V gene, CDR3 protein, CDR3 DNA. The D gene is left open where the match is weak. Where a row states a size, it is once, few, many or the class of an expanded clone; other rows omit it.

j_gene: TRBJ2-2; abundance: few; d_gene: NA; v_gene: TRBV30; CDR3aa: CAWSVPRLNTGELFF; CDR3nt: TGTGCCTGGAGTGTACCCAGGCTAAACACCGGGGAGCTGTTTTTT
j_gene: TRBJ1-4; abundance: NA; d_gene: NA; v_gene: TRBV19; CDR3aa: CASRWGGTTNEKLFF; CDR3nt: TGTGCCAGTAGATGGGGGGGCACAACTAATGAAAAACTGTTTTTT
j_gene: TRBJ2-3; abundance: NA; d_gene: TRBD2; v_gene: TRBV9; CDR3aa: CASSVGAGGHTDTQYF; CDR3nt: TGTGCCAGCAGCGTAGGCGCGGGGGGACATACAGATACGCAGTATTTT
j_gene: TRBJ2-7; abundance: NA; d_gene: TRBD1; v_gene: TRBV18; CDR3aa: CASSPGQGVGQYF; CDR3nt: TGTGCCAGCTCACCGGGACAGGGCGTCGGGCAGTACTTC
j_gene: TRBJ2-3; abundance: NA; d_gene: TRBD2; v_gene: TRBV7-9; CDR3aa: CASSSSGGATDTQYF; CDR3nt: TGTGCCAGCAGCTCAAGCGGGGGGGCCACAGATACGCAGTATTTT
j_gene: TRBJ1-2; abundance: few; d_gene: NA; v_gene: TRBV12-5; CDR3aa: CASGEGRGYTF; CDR3nt: TGTGCTAGTGGTGAAGGAAGGGGCTACACCTTC
j_gene: TRBJ1-1; abundance: NA; d_gene: NA; v_gene: TRBV29-1; CDR3aa: CSVAVPTEAFF; CDR3nt: TGCAGCGTTGCCGTTCCCACTGAAGCTTTCTTT
j_gene: TRBJ2-5; abundance: NA; d_gene: TRBD2; v_gene: TRBV12-5; CDR3aa: CASGPGRERYF; CDR3nt: TGTGCTAGTGGCCCCGGGCGGGAGCGGTACTTC
j_gene: TRBJ2-2; abundance: NA; d_gene: TRBD1; v_gene: TRBV7-6; CDR3aa: CASSLYRGQNTGELFF; CDR3nt: TGTGCCAGCAGTTTATACAGGGGACAGAACACCGGGGAGCTGTTTTTT
j_gene: TRBJ2-1; abundance: NA; d_gene: TRBD1; v_gene: TRBV5-1; CDR3aa: CASSLEGTGAVNEQFF; CDR3nt: TGCGCCAGCAGCTTGGAGGGGACAGGGGCCGTCAATGAGCAGTTCTTC
j_gene: TRBJ2-2; abundance: NA; d_gene: NA; v_gene: TRBV20-1; CDR3aa: CSARDRGALFF; CDR3nt: TGCAGTGCTAGAGACAGGGGTGCGCTGTTTTTT
j_gene: TRBJ2-2; abundance: NA; d_gene: TRBD1; v_gene: TRBV7-9; CDR3aa: CASRSSGQGPGELFF; CDR3nt: TGTGCCAGCCGCTCATCGGGACAGGGGCCCGGGGAGCTGTTTTTT
j_gene: TRBJ2-2; abundance: NA; d_gene: NA; v_gene: TRBV4-2; CDR3aa: CASSQTNTGELFF; CDR3nt: TGTGCCAGCAGCCAAACTAACACCGGGGAGCTGTTTTTT
j_gene: TRBJ2-7; abundance: NA; d_gene: NA; v_gene: TRBV6-1; CDR3aa: CASSAYTLGSYEQYF; CDR3nt: TGTGCCAGCAGTGCTTACACCCTGGGTTCCTACGAGCAGTACTTC
j_gene: TRBJ1-4; abundance: NA; d_gene: NA; v_gene: TRBV19; CDR3aa: CASSTSIRGPDEKLFF; CDR3nt: TGTGCCAGTAGTACCAGTATCAGAGGGCCGGATGAAAAACTGTTTTTT
j_gene: TRBJ2-1; abundance: NA; d_gene: TRBD1; v_gene: TRBV4-3; CDR3aa: CASSQEARGYNEQFF; CDR3nt: TGCGCCAGCAGCCAAGAGGCCAGGGGGTACAATGAGCAGTTCTTC
j_gene: TRBJ2-6; abundance: once; d_gene: NA; v_gene: TRBV9; CDR3aa: CASRSAGNSGANVLTF; CDR3nt: TGTGCCAGCAGGTCGGCAGGGAACTCTGGGGCCAACGTCCTGACTTTC
j_gene: TRBJ1-5; abundance: NA; d_gene: TRBD1; v_gene: TRBV10-3; CDR3aa: CAISEIETGGNQPQHF; CDR3nt: TGTGCCATCAGTGAGATAGAGACAGGGGGCAATCAGCCCCAGCATTTT
j_gene: TRBJ2-5; abundance: NA; d_gene: NA; v_gene: TRBV4-2; CDR3aa: CASSQVLGDQETQYF; CDR3nt: TGTGCCAGCAGCCAAGTTCTCGGGGACCAAGAGACCCAGTACTTC
j_gene: TRBJ2-2; abundance: NA; d_gene: NA; v_gene: TRBV30; CDR3aa: CAWSAGRGRTGELFF; CDR3nt: TGTGCCTGGAGTGCCGGCAGGGGTCGGACCGGGGAGCTGTTTTTT
j_gene: TRBJ2-1; abundance: NA; d_gene: TRBD2; v_gene: TRBV5-1; CDR3aa: CASSRERLAGGSSYNEQFF; CDR3nt: TGCGCCAGCAGCCGGGAAAGGTTAGCGGGGGGAAGCTCCTACAATGAGCAGTTCTTC
j_gene: TRBJ1-4; abundance: NA; d_gene: NA; v_gene: TRBV5-4; CDR3aa: CASSLAGAPSEKLFF; CDR3nt: TGTGCCAGCAGCTTGGCCGGAGCCCCGAGTGAAAAACTGTTTTTT
j_gene: TRBJ1-2; abundance: once; d_gene: TRBD1; v_gene: TRBV6-8; CDR3aa: CASSYSSPVGGVYGYTF; CDR3nt: TGTGCCAGCAGTTACTCGAGTCCTGTAGGGGGCGTCTATGGCTACACCTTC
j_gene: TRBJ1-1; abundance: NA; d_gene: NA; v_gene: TRBV19; CDR3aa: CASSNTELNTEAFF; CDR3nt: TGTGCCAGTAGTAACACAGAGCTGAACACTGAAGCTTTCTTT
j_gene: TRBJ1-2; abundance: NA; d_gene: NA; v_gene: TRBV28; CDR3aa: CASRVGVDGYTF; CDR3nt: TGTGCCAGCAGGGTGGGTGTCGATGGCTACACCTTC
j_gene: TRBJ1-2; abundance: NA; d_gene: NA; v_gene: TRBV5-4; CDR3aa: CASSPGGGLYGYTF; CDR3nt: TGTGCCAGCAGCCCCGGGGGGGGACTCTATGGCTACACCTTC
j_gene: TRBJ2-5; abundance: NA; d_gene: NA; v_gene: TRBV9; CDR3aa: CASTPTGFGETQYF; CDR3nt: TGTGCCAGCACCCCAACCGGGTTCGGGGAGACCCAGTACTTC
j_gene: TRBJ2-7; abundance: NA; d_gene: NA; v_gene: TRBV30; CDR3aa: CAWSVGLIQYF; CDR3nt: TGTGCCTGGAGTGTGGGTCTGATACAGTACTTC
j_gene: TRBJ2-5; abundance: NA; d_gene: NA; v_gene: TRBV28; CDR3aa: CASSLRVGAVQETQYF; CDR3nt: TGTGCCAGCAGTTTAAGGGTGGGGGCCGTCCAAGAGACCCAGTACTTC
j_gene: TRBJ2-7; abundance: few; d_gene: NA; v_gene: TRBV27; CDR3aa: CASSPRAIPIYEQYF; CDR3nt: TGTGCCAGCAGTCCCAGGGCAATCCCAATCTACGAGCAGTACTTC
j_gene: TRBJ1-6; abundance: NA; d_gene: NA; v_gene: TRBV4-3; CDR3aa: CASSQDWVVSPLHF; CDR3nt: TGCGCCAGCAGCCAAGATTGGGTAGTGTCACCCCTCCACTTT
j_gene: TRBJ1-4; abundance: few; d_gene: NA; v_gene: TRBV7-9; CDR3aa: CASSFSGDSEKLFF; CDR3nt: TGTGCCAGCAGCTTCTCAGGGGATAGTGAAAAACTGTTTTTT
j_gene: TRBJ1-1; abundance: few; d_gene: TRBD1; v_gene: TRBV7-9; CDR3aa: CASSLGTALTAFF; CDR3nt: TGTGCCAGCAGCTTGGGGACAGCGCTGACTGCTTTCTTT
j_gene: TRBJ1-3; abundance: NA; d_gene: NA; v_gene: TRBV11-2; CDR3aa: CASSLGSASGNTIYF; CDR3nt: TGTGCCAGCAGCTTAGGATCGGCCTCTGGAAACACCATATATTTT
j_gene: TRBJ1-2; abundance: NA; d_gene: NA; v_gene: TRBV7-2; CDR3aa: CASIVDRPIYGYTF; CDR3nt: TGTGCCAGCATCGTAGACAGACCGATCTATGGCTACACCTTC
j_gene: TRBJ2-3; abundance: NA; d_gene: TRBD1; v_gene: TRBV30; CDR3aa: CAWSNRGTVGTDTQYF; CDR3nt: TGTGCCTGGAGCAACAGGGGGACGGTGGGCACAGATACGCAGTATTTT
j_gene: TRBJ2-2; abundance: NA; d_gene: TRBD1; v_gene: TRBV5-6; CDR3aa: CASSLVGTENTGELFF; CDR3nt: TGTGCCAGCAGCTTGGTGGGGACAGAGAACACCGGGGAGCTGTTTTTT
j_gene: TRBJ2-3; abundance: NA; d_gene: NA; v_gene: TRBV5-4; CDR3aa: CASSLGGLLDTQYF; CDR3nt: TGTGCCAGCAGCTTGGGGGGTCTCCTGGATACGCAGTATTTT
j_gene: TRBJ2-7; abundance: NA; d_gene: NA; v_gene: TRBV11-2; CDR3aa: CASSSGVWTYEQYF; CDR3nt: TGTGCCAGCAGCTCGGGGGTTTGGACCTACGAGCAGTACTTC
j_gene: TRBJ2-3; abundance: NA; d_gene: NA; v_gene: TRBV7-2; CDR3aa: CASSLGAVGTDTQYF; CDR3nt: TGTGCCAGCAGCTTAGGGGCGGTAGGCACAGATACGCAGTATTTT
j_gene: TRBJ2-7; abundance: NA; d_gene: NA; v_gene: TRBV11-3; CDR3aa: CASSLGDSGHYEQYF; CDR3nt: TGTGCCAGCAGCTTAGGGGACAGCGGGCACTACGAGCAGTACTTC
j_gene: TRBJ1-5; abundance: NA; d_gene: NA; v_gene: TRBV5-4; CDR3aa: CASSLGGGLSNQPQHF; CDR3nt: TGTGCCAGCAGCTTGGGGGGTGGTCTGAGCAATCAGCCCCAGCATTTT
j_gene: TRBJ2-5; abundance: NA; d_gene: NA; v_gene: TRBV5-1; CDR3aa: CASSLAVVQETQYF; CDR3nt: TGCGCCAGCAGCTTGGCCGTGGTACAAGAGACCCAGTACTTC
j_gene: TRBJ1-1; abundance: NA; d_gene: NA; v_gene: TRBV6-5; CDR3aa: CASSSPMNTEAFF; CDR3nt: TGTGCCAGCAGTTCGCCTATGAACACTGAAGCTTTCTTT
j_gene: TRBJ1-1; abundance: few; d_gene: NA; v_gene: TRBV11-2; CDR3aa: CASSLVGNTEAFF; CDR3nt: TGTGCCAGCAGCTTAGTGGGGAACACTGAAGCTTTCTTT